The 26 T cell receptor beta chains reported below all come from one sample, sequenced in a study of CD8 T cells in Susac syndrome. An input of about 0.5 to 1 ug of RNA was subjected to reverse transcription using random hexamers. TCRdb reprocessed the immunoSEQ multiplex PCR reads with MiXCR, giving one entry per CDR3 protein. The sample shows 150,000 to 200,000 distinct CDR3 sequences, roughly 94% of them seen only once. Sequenced input: CD4+ T cells from PBMCs. These receptors all come from a human donor with multiple sclerosis.

V gene TRBV6-5 combines with J gene TRBJ2-4; 8 nucleotides line up with TRBD1. This CDR3 is built from 15 residues. Germline trimming cut 5 bases from V and 0 bases from J; bases unmatched to any gene: 3. The germline V gene encodes CDR1 MNHEY and CDR2 SVGAGI. The CDR3: CASSRDRLAKNIQYF. Written as DNA, the CDR3 is TGTGCCAGCAGTCGGGACAGGTTAGCCAAAAACATTCAGTACTTC.

V and J are TRBV18 and TRBJ2-3; D is ambiguous. Trimming cost V 5 bases and J 0 bases, with 12 bases left between them. Germline CDR1 KGHSH, CDR2 LQKENI. This CDR3 comprises 15 residues. CDR3 nucleotide sequence: TGTGCCAGCTCAACCGACCCACATAGCACAGATACGCAGTATTTT. Its translation: CASSTDPHSTDTQYF.

The CDR3 DNA reads TGTGCCAGCAGTTTGGGTTTCAAAAACATTCAGTACTTC. It specifies CASSLGFKNIQYF. This chain joins TRBV12-3 or TRBV12-4 and TRBJ2-4; D ambiguous. Trimming stripped 3 bases from V and 3 bases from J, with 6 bases between. CDR3 size: 13 residues.

A few counts support this clonotype. J is TRBJ1-5 and V is TRBV28; D uncertain. The CDR3 has 12 residues. Per the germline V gene, CDR1 is MDHEN and CDR2 is SYDVKM. Trimming cost V 3 bases and J 7 bases, with 7 bases left between them. The CDR3 loop is CASSLTGQPQHF. Here the CDR3 DNA reads TGTGCCAGCAGTTTGACGGGACAGCCCCAGCATTTT.

This chain links TRBV30 with TRBJ1-2, with TRBD1 matching 11 bases. Trimming removed 0 bases from V and 8 bases from J; junction bases left unmatched: 5. Per germline, CDR1 GTSNPN and CDR2 SVGIG (reference sequence). CDR3 length: 14 residues. The CDR3: CAWSVGQGARGYTF. CDR3 nucleotides: TGTGCCTGGAGTGTCGGACAGGGGGCGCGAGGCTACACCTTC.

This chain connects TRBV6-5 to TRBJ1-5, with D unclear. The CDR3 contains 13 residues. The V end was cut by 4 bases, the J end by 9 bases, with 13 bases between. Germline V gives CDR1 MNHEY, CDR2 SVGAGI. DNA of the CDR3: TGTGCCAGCAGTTCTACTTACTATGGGCCCCAGCATTTT. It codes for CASSSTYYGPQHF.

The J gene is TRBJ2-3, the V gene TRBV7-9; 7 bases are a match to TRBD2. V gave up 3 bases and J gave up 1 base; unmatched junction bases: 1. CDR3 length: 14 residues. The germline gives CDR1 SEHNR, CDR2 FQNEAQ (reference sequence). DNA of the CDR3: TGTGCCAGCAGCTTCACTAGCGGCACAGATACGCAGTATTTT. This sequence encodes CASSFTSGTDTQYF.

The V call is TRBV7-9, the J call TRBJ2-1; TRBD2 matches 8 bases. V gave up 10 bases and J gave up 5 bases; unmatched junction bases: 10. Germline V lookup: CDR1 SEHNR, CDR2 FQNEAQ (reference sequence). The length of the CDR3 is 14 residues. The CDR3 DNA follows: TGTGCCACCAATTCGATAGCGGGGCACAATGAGCAGTTCTTC. Protein product: CATNSIAGHNEQFF. Together with reference TRBV7-9 and TRBJ2-1, the CDR3 gives the full variable domain: DTGVSQNPRHKITKRGQNVTFRCDPISEHNRLYWYRQTLGQGPEFLTYFQNEAQLEKSRLLSDRFSAERPKGSFSTLEIQRTEQGDSAMYLCATNSIAGHNEQFFGPGTRLTVL.

V and J are TRBV7-3 and TRBJ2-3; no reliable D call. The germline V and J ends were trimmed by 5 bases and 3 bases, with 15 bases remaining between them. The V gene's germline CDR1 is SGHTA and CDR2 FQGTGA. This CDR3 contains 15 residues. The CDR3 sequence: CASSTRPMGTDTQYF. The DNA for the CDR3 is TGTGCCAGCAGCACCAGACCTATGGGTACAGATACGCAGTATTTT.

V and J are TRBV6-1 and TRBJ2-7; a weak D match, TRBD1 (5 bases). This CDR3 is 13 amino acids long. Germline assignment: CDR1 MNHNS and CDR2 SASEGT. V lost 7 bases and J 7 bases, leaving 17 bases between the germline ends. The CDR3 sequence: CASTRQGLGEQYF. The CDR3, as DNA: TGTGCCAGCACAAGGCAGGGATTAGGGGAGCAGTACTTC.

The genes are TRBV30 and TRBJ1-1; 7 bases map to TRBD1. Germline CDR1 and CDR2: GTSNPN and SVGIG (reference sequence). The CDR3 consists of 18 residues. V lost 2 bases, J lost 4 bases, and 19 bases stayed unmatched. Here the CDR3 reads CAWSRGGGGVTSRTEAFF. DNA of the CDR3: TGTGCCTGGAGTAGAGGGGGAGGGGGCGTTACTAGTCGCACTGAAGCTTTCTTT.

The genes are TRBV20-1 and TRBJ1-2, with D tentatively TRBD1 (5 bases). Germline V gene lookup returns CDR1 DFQATT and CDR2 SNEGSKA (reference sequence). The CDR3 loop spans 14 amino acids. V was pared by 0 bases and J by 4 bases, with 12 bases between. The CDR3 DNA sequence: TGCAGTGCTAGAGAGGGGTTCGGGGCCTATGGCTACACCTTC. Its protein is CSAREGFGAYGYTF.

The J gene is TRBJ2-3, the V gene TRBV10-1, with D perhaps TRBD2 (7 bases). CDR1 is WNHNN, CDR2 SYGVQD, per germline (reference sequence). This CDR3 has 16 amino acids. The V end was cut by 2 bases, the J end by 0 bases, with 12 bases between. The CDR3 DNA follows: TGCGCCAGCAGTGAGAAGGGGAGGGGGAGCACAGATACGCAGTATTTT. This codes for CASSEKGRGSTDTQYF.

The chain has TRBV6-2 or TRBV6-3 and TRBJ2-1; 10 bases fit TRBD2. After removal of 10 bases from V and 6 bases from J, the junction contained 9 bases not matched to a gene. This CDR3 region has 14 residues. The germline V gene encodes CDR1 MNHEY and CDR2 SVGEGT. The CDR3 is CATISGLAFNEQFF. Here the CDR3 DNA reads TGTGCCACCATCTCGGGACTAGCGTTCAATGAGCAGTTCTTC.

The V call is TRBV15, the J call TRBJ2-4; 7 nucleotides line up with TRBD2. Per germline, CDR1 LNHNV and CDR2 YYDKDF (reference sequence). V gave up 2 bases and J gave up 1 base; unmatched junction bases: 5. This CDR3 region has 16 residues. DNA for the CDR3: TGTGCCACCAGCAGAACGACCGGGGGGGCCAAAAACATTCAGTACTTC. This translates into CATSRTTGGAKNIQYF.

The chain joins TRBV5-8 to TRBJ2-5; D possibly corresponds to TRBD2 (6 bases). This CDR3 contains 14 residues. Germline assignment: CDR1 SGHTS and CDR2 YDEGEE. The germline V and J ends were trimmed by 1 base and 5 bases, with 12 bases remaining between them. The CDR3 DNA follows: TGTGCCAGCAGCTTGTACGGGAGAGTCGAGACCCAGTACTTC. Its translation: CASSLYGRVETQYF.

The chain has TRBV5-8 and TRBJ1-1; D is undetermined. V gave up 1 base and J gave up 3 bases, with 4 bases separating them. Germline CDR1 reads SGHTS; CDR2 reads YDEGEE. The CDR3 covers 12 residues. CDR3 in amino acids: CASSLPYTEAFF. Written as DNA, the CDR3 is TGTGCCAGCAGCTTGCCCTACACTGAAGCTTTCTTT.

The gene calls are TRBV3-1 and TRBJ2-3; D might be TRBD2 (6 bases). This CDR3 has 11 residues. The V and J ends lost 4 bases and 8 bases respectively, with 7 bases between them. CDR1 is LGHDT and CDR2 is YNNKEL in the germline V gene (reference sequence). CDR3 DNA: TGTGCCAGCAGCCCCGGGGGTACGCAGTATTTT. This sequence encodes CASSPGGTQYF.

J is TRBJ2-7 and V is TRBV18, with unresolved D. Germline CDR1 is KGHSH and CDR2 is LQKENI. The CDR3 contains 14 residues. V was shortened by 2 bases and J by 4 bases, with 12 bases between the two germline ends. The CDR3 reads CASSPSSDGYEQYF. DNA for the CDR3: TGTGCCAGCTCACCAAGCTCAGACGGGTACGAGCAGTACTTC.

CDR3 in amino acids: CASSPRRRGEQFF. For the CDR3, the DNA is TGTGCCAGCAGCCCGCGAAGAAGGGGCGAGCAGTTCTTC. J is TRBJ2-1 and V is TRBV7-2, with D perhaps matching TRBD1 (5 bases). V gave up 5 bases and J gave up 10 bases, with 15 bases separating them. The germline CDR1 and CDR2 sequences are SGHTA and FQGNSA. The CDR3 spans 13 residues.

This chain uses TRBV27 with TRBJ2-3, with D perhaps being TRBD1 or TRBD2 (6 bases each). Trimming removed 4 bases at V and 0 bases at J, with 14 bases between. From germline, CDR1 is MNHEY and CDR2 SMNVEV (reference sequence). There are 16 residues in the CDR3. As DNA, the CDR3 is TGTGCCAGCAGTTCACCGAAGGGGGGAAGCACAGATACGCAGTATTTT. Encoded protein: CASSSPKGGSTDTQYF.

This clonotype was counted once. Here the CDR3 reads CASRTLDGEGYTF. CDR3 nucleotide sequence: TGTGCCAGCCGTACATTGGACGGTGAAGGCTACACCTTC. V is TRBV18 and J is TRBJ1-2; no firm D call. The germline V gene has CDR1 KGHSH and CDR2 LQKENI. This CDR3 is built from 13 residues. Trimming stripped 8 bases from V and 8 bases from J, with 18 bases between.

This chain connects TRBV12-3 or TRBV12-4 to TRBJ2-1; 12 bases are shared with TRBD2. J gave up 8 bases and V 6 bases, and 5 bases lay outside the gene matches. There are 14 residues in the CDR3. Here the CDR3 reads CASSPTSGGDEQFF. The CDR3 DNA reads as TGTGCCAGCAGCCCGACTAGCGGGGGCGATGAGCAGTTCTTC.

J is TRBJ1-5 and V is TRBV29-1, with D unclear. Trimming left V 6 bases short and J 2 bases short, with 8 bases between. Germline V gives CDR1 SQVTM, CDR2 ANQGSEA. The CDR3 is 12 amino acids. This CDR3 is CSVRQGNQPQHF. Here the CDR3 DNA reads TGCAGCGTGAGACAAGGCAATCAGCCCCAGCATTTT.

The chain couples TRBV27 to TRBJ2-5, with D possibly TRBD1 on 5 matching bases. Trimming stripped 3 bases from V and 5 bases from J, with 13 bases between. The CDR3 loop spans 14 amino acids. Germline-derived CDR1 and CDR2 are MNHEY and SMNVEV (reference sequence). The CDR3 spells CASSFHQGRETQYF. DNA of the CDR3: TGTGCCAGCAGTTTTCATCAGGGTAGGGAGACCCAGTACTTC.

This chain uses TRBV7-2 with TRBJ2-1, with D possibly being TRBD2 (6 bases). Germline CDR1 and CDR2: SGHTA and FQGNSA. This CDR3 is built from 16 residues. With 4 bases removed from V and 7 bases from J, the gap between germline ends came to 20 bases. In DNA, the CDR3 is TGTGCCAGCAGCTCCTCCGGGACTGTCGCTACGAATGAGCAGTTCTTC. Translating it yields CASSSSGTVATNEQFF.